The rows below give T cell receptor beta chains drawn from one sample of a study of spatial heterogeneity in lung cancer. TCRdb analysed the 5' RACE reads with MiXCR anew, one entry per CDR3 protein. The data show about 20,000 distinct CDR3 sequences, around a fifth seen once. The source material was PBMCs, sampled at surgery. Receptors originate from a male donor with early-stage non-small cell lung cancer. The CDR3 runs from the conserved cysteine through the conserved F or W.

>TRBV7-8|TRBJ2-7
CASSLWGLVHPYEQYF
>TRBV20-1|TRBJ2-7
CSAIGPGGEYYEQYF
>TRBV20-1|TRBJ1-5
CSASAGADQPQHF
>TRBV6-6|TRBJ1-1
CASSYGGRETEAFF
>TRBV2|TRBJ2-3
CASSEALEGQIDTQYF
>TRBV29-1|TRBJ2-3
CSVSWRDHTDTQYF
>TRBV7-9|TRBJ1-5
CASSDTRYSNQPQHF
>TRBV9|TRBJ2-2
CASSVRVGGELFF
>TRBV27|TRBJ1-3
CASSPGPGNTIYF
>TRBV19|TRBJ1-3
CASTVSTNSGNTIYF
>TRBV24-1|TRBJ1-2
CATSDQVRTYGYTF
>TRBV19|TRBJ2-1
CASSIIGGGSYNEQFF
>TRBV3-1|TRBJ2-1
CASSQDLVLNNEQFF